This record looks at one TCR beta chain sequence and its context. Its antigen is currently unknown. Stated time point: persistent/refractory GD, antithyroid drugs over 5 years with positive TRAb. The TCR library was made from RNA that had been extracted from PBMCs in TRIzol. This entry belongs to a study of regulatory T cells in long-lasting Graves disease. The CDR3 contains 16 residues. V was shortened by 1 base and J by 5 bases, with 17 bases between the two germline ends. Germline loops: CDR1 SSHAT, CDR2 FNYEAQ (reference sequence). Researchers made TCR beta libraries by using iRepertoire HTBI primers and running Arm-PCR on CDR3 regions. A single record per CDR3 protein comes from TCRdb applying MiXCR to the multiplex PCR reads. The sample has around 400,000 distinct CDR3 sequences, about a quarter seen once. Study conclusions and caveats: A greater number of public clonotypes (roughly 2,800) was shared by persistent patients than by new patients (about 990).

The TCR sequence derives from a female donor with Graves disease. Sample: peripheral blood mononuclear cells (PBMCs), taken when the disease was refractory, from a patient treated with antithyroid drugs. The rearrangement uses TRBV7-7 and TRBJ1-2; D is unresolved. The CDR3 protein is CASSLVTVAGSYGYTF. In DNA form, the CDR3 reads TGTGCCAGCAGCTTAGTAACGGTGGCAGGATCTTATGGCTACACCTTC.